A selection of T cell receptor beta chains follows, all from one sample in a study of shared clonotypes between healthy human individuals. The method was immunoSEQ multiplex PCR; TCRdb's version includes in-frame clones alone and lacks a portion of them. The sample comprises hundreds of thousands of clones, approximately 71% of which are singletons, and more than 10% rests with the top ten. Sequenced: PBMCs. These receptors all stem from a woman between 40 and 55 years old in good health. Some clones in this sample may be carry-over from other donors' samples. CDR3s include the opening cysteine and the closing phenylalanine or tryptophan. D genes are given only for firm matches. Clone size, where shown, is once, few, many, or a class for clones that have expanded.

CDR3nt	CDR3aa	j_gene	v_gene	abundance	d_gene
TGTGCCAGCAGCTTAGGCGGGATAAGCTCCTACAATGAGCAGTTCTTC	CASSLGGISSYNEQFF	TRBJ2-1	TRBV7-9	NA	NA
TGCAGCGTTGCCCCTCTGACAGGGGGTAACACTGAAGCTTTCTTT	CSVAPLTGGNTEAFF	TRBJ1-1	TRBV29-1	NA	TRBD1
TGCAGCGTGACTGAGCTGGGCCCTGAGTCCTACAATGAGCAGTTCTTC	CSVTELGPESYNEQFF	TRBJ2-1	TRBV29-1	NA	NA
TGTGCCAGAAGCTCTAGCGGGAGTCGCTGGGAGCAGTTCTTC	CARSSSGSRWEQFF	TRBJ2-1	TRBV5-3	NA	TRBD2
TGTGCCAGCAGCTTATTGATAGCGAACACCGGGGAGCTGTTTTTT	CASSLLIANTGELFF	TRBJ2-2	TRBV7-9	NA	NA
TGTGCCAGCAGTTACTCGACGGAGGGAGGGGAGACCCAGTACTTC	CASSYSTEGGETQYF	TRBJ2-5	TRBV6-6	NA	TRBD2
TGCGCCAGCACTCCGGGGCTGGATCTTGGAAACACCATATATTTT	CASTPGLDLGNTIYF	TRBJ1-3	TRBV10-2	many	NA
TGTGCCAGCACCCAGACGGACCTCTATGGCTACACCTTC	CASTQTDLYGYTF	TRBJ1-2	TRBV28	NA	NA
TGCGCCAGCAGTGGCTTAACCTCTGGAAACACCATATATTTT	CASSGLTSGNTIYF	TRBJ1-3	TRBV10-2	NA	NA
TGTGCCAGCAGCTTGAGCCAAGCGCACGAGCAGTACTTC	CASSLSQAHEQYF	TRBJ2-7	TRBV5-4	many	NA
TGCGCCAGCAGCGAGGGACAGGGTTCCTACGAGCAGTACTTC	CASSEGQGSYEQYF	TRBJ2-7	TRBV5-1	once	TRBD1
TGTGTAAAAACCGCCCGGGCCGGGACCTACGAGCAGTACTTC	CVKTARAGTYEQYF	TRBJ2-7	TRBV11-2	NA	NA
TGTGCCAGCAGCCAAGATAAAGAGACCCAGTACTTC	CASSQDKETQYF	TRBJ2-5	TRBV4-2	many	NA
TGTGCCAGCAGCCCCCGCGCGCGGGACCCCTCTAATGAGCAGTTCTTC	CASSPRARDPSNEQFF	TRBJ2-1	TRBV7-8	NA	NA
TGTGCCAGCAGCAGCGGGAGGAGCTCCTACGAGCAGTACTTC	CASSSGRSSYEQYF	TRBJ2-7	TRBV7-9	NA	TRBD2
TGCGCCAGCAGCCATGGAGGGAGGGGCGACTACGAGCAGTACTTC	CASSHGGRGDYEQYF	TRBJ2-7	TRBV4-1	NA	TRBD2
TGTGCCAGCAGCTTTGGGTCGCGGGAGACCCAGTACTTC	CASSFGSRETQYF	TRBJ2-5	TRBV7-3	NA	NA
TGTGCCAGCGGCGCCGGGTCCCCGTCCAATGAGCAGTTCTTC	CASGAGSPSNEQFF	TRBJ2-1	TRBV2	NA	NA
TGTGCCAGCAGCTTCTCGCGCGGGAGCAACGGTGAGCAGTTCTTC	CASSFSRGSNGEQFF	TRBJ2-1	TRBV11-2	NA	TRBD2
TGCGCCAGCAGTTTCGGGACTAGCGGGTCTGATACGCAGTATTTT	CASSFGTSGSDTQYF	TRBJ2-3	TRBV5-1	NA	TRBD2
TGTGCCAGCAGACTACAGCGAAGCACAGATACGCAGTATTTT	CASRLQRSTDTQYF	TRBJ2-3	TRBV2	NA	NA
TGTGCCAGCAGTGGGGACCGGGCCTCCTACGAGCAGTACTTC	CASSGDRASYEQYF	TRBJ2-7	TRBV2	NA	NA
TGTGCCAGCAGTGAAGCGTCTGACACTGAAGCTTTCTTT	CASSEASDTEAFF	TRBJ1-1	TRBV6-1	few	NA
TGTGCCAGCTCGGACAGCAGAGGGGATGGCTACACCTTC	CASSDSRGDGYTF	TRBJ1-2	TRBV18	NA	NA
TGTGCCAGCAGCTTGGTGGGTGGTGGAGAAAAACTGTTTTTT	CASSLVGGGEKLFF	TRBJ1-4	TRBV7-9	NA	NA
TGTGCCAGCCTTCCCCTTGGGGCGGGGGTGGAAAAACTGTTTTTT	CASLPLGAGVEKLFF	TRBJ1-4	TRBV28	NA	NA
TGTGCCAGCAAACTAGCGGGATCCAACGGCGGAGAGACCCAGTACTTC	CASKLAGSNGGETQYF	TRBJ2-5	TRBV11-2	NA	TRBD2
TGTGCCAGCAGAGACCCGGGACAGGGGGCAAACTACGAGCAGTACTTC	CASRDPGQGANYEQYF	TRBJ2-7	TRBV6-6	NA	TRBD1
TGTGCCACCAGCAGAGCCCTATCGACAGGGGGCAATGAGCAGTTCTTC	CATSRALSTGGNEQFF	TRBJ2-1	TRBV15	NA	TRBD1
TGTGCCAGCAGCCCCCGATTCGGGACAGGGGGACTCAACTATGGCTACACCTTC	CASSPRFGTGGLNYGYTF	TRBJ1-2	TRBV2	NA	TRBD1
TGTGCCTGGATAGACACGGGCTATGGCTACACCTTC	CAWIDTGYGYTF	TRBJ1-2	TRBV30	NA	NA
TGCGCCAGCAGCCTGGGACTAGCGGGAGGCGTTACGCAGTATTTT	CASSLGLAGGVTQYF	TRBJ2-3	TRBV5-1	few	TRBD2
TGCGCCAGCAGCTCGTCTAGCGGGCCCTCCTACGAGCAGTACTTC	CASSSSSGPSYEQYF	TRBJ2-7	TRBV5-1	NA	TRBD2
TGTGCCAGTAGTACTCTAGCGGGAGGGCCTGATCCGGACATTCAGTACTTC	CASSTLAGGPDPDIQYF	TRBJ2-4	TRBV19	NA	TRBD2
TGCAGTGCTATCAGGGCAGGTGAGCAGTTCTTC	CSAIRAGEQFF	TRBJ2-1	TRBV20-1	NA	NA
TGTGCCATCAGTGTATCAGGGACAGGGAACTATGGCTACACCTTC	CAISVSGTGNYGYTF	TRBJ1-2	TRBV10-3	NA	TRBD1
TGTGCCAGCTCACCAACACTAGCGGGGTCCAATGAGCAGTTCTTC	CASSPTLAGSNEQFF	TRBJ2-1	TRBV18	NA	TRBD2
TGTGCCAGCACGTGGATGGCAGGGGGATATGGCTACACCTTC	CASTWMAGGYGYTF	TRBJ1-2	TRBV28	NA	TRBD1
TGTGCCAGCAGTTCCGGGGTCGAGGTTGCAAAACTGTTTTTT	CASSSGVEVAKLFF	TRBJ1-4	TRBV6-6	NA	NA
TGTGCCAGCAGTCAGGACGCCGGTCAGCAGTTCTTC	CASSQDAGQQFF	TRBJ2-1	TRBV7-9	NA	NA
TGTGCCAGCAGCCCCGGACAGAATCAGCCCCAGCATTTT	CASSPGQNQPQHF	TRBJ1-5	TRBV5-4	NA	NA
TGTGCCAGCAGCGCGACTAGGGCAGCGGATACGCAGTATTTT	CASSATRAADTQYF	TRBJ2-3	TRBV9	NA	NA
TGCAGCGCTGGGACAGCCCAAGAGACCCAGTACTTC	CSAGTAQETQYF	TRBJ2-5	TRBV29-1	few	TRBD1
TGTGCCAGCAGCGTAGCTGGCCAGGGGGCGGACGAGCAGTACTTC	CASSVAGQGADEQYF	TRBJ2-7	TRBV9	NA	TRBD1
TGTGCCAGCAGCTTAGACAGGAATACCTACGAGCAGTACTTC	CASSLDRNTYEQYF	TRBJ2-7	TRBV7-2	NA	NA
TGTGCCAGCAGCTTAGCGGGACTAGCGAAGCAGTTCTTC	CASSLAGLAKQFF	TRBJ2-1	TRBV7-2	NA	TRBD2
TGCGCCAGCAGCCAAGATACACAGGGAGCATATGGCTACACCTTC	CASSQDTQGAYGYTF	TRBJ1-2	TRBV4-3	NA	NA
TGTGCCAGCAGTGAGACAGAACCCTATGGCTACACCTTC	CASSETEPYGYTF	TRBJ1-2	TRBV2	once	NA
TGCGCCAGCTCCCGGACATCTCAGGACACAGATACGCAGTATTTT	CASSRTSQDTDTQYF	TRBJ2-3	TRBV10-1	NA	NA
TGTGCCAGCAGCCGGGACAGTAACTATGGCTACACCTTC	CASSRDSNYGYTF	TRBJ1-2	TRBV5-4	once	TRBD1
TGTGCCAGCAGCTTGGATGCGGGGGCCGGGGATGGCTACACCTTC	CASSLDAGAGDGYTF	TRBJ1-2	TRBV5-4	NA	NA
TGTGCCAGCAGTGAAACCGGGACGAATATGTACGAGCAGTACTTC	CASSETGTNMYEQYF	TRBJ2-7	TRBV6-1	NA	NA
TGTGCCAGCAGCTTAACCCACTCCAACAGGGGGGTTAATGAAAAACTGTTTTTT	CASSLTHSNRGVNEKLFF	TRBJ1-4	TRBV7-2	NA	TRBD1
TGTGCCAGCAGTTTATCGAGGACAGCATCGGAGCAGTACTTC	CASSLSRTASEQYF	TRBJ2-7	TRBV27	NA	NA
TGTGCCAGCAGCTTGGACAATCAGCCCCAGCATTTT	CASSLDNQPQHF	TRBJ1-5	TRBV7-9	NA	NA
TGTGCCAGCAGCCAAGTACCGGGAACGAATTCACCCCTCCACTTT	CASSQVPGTNSPLHF	TRBJ1-6	TRBV4-2	NA	NA
TGTGCCAGCAGCGCTGGGACAGGGTTTCCCTACGAGCAGTACTTC	CASSAGTGFPYEQYF	TRBJ2-7	TRBV5-6	NA	TRBD1